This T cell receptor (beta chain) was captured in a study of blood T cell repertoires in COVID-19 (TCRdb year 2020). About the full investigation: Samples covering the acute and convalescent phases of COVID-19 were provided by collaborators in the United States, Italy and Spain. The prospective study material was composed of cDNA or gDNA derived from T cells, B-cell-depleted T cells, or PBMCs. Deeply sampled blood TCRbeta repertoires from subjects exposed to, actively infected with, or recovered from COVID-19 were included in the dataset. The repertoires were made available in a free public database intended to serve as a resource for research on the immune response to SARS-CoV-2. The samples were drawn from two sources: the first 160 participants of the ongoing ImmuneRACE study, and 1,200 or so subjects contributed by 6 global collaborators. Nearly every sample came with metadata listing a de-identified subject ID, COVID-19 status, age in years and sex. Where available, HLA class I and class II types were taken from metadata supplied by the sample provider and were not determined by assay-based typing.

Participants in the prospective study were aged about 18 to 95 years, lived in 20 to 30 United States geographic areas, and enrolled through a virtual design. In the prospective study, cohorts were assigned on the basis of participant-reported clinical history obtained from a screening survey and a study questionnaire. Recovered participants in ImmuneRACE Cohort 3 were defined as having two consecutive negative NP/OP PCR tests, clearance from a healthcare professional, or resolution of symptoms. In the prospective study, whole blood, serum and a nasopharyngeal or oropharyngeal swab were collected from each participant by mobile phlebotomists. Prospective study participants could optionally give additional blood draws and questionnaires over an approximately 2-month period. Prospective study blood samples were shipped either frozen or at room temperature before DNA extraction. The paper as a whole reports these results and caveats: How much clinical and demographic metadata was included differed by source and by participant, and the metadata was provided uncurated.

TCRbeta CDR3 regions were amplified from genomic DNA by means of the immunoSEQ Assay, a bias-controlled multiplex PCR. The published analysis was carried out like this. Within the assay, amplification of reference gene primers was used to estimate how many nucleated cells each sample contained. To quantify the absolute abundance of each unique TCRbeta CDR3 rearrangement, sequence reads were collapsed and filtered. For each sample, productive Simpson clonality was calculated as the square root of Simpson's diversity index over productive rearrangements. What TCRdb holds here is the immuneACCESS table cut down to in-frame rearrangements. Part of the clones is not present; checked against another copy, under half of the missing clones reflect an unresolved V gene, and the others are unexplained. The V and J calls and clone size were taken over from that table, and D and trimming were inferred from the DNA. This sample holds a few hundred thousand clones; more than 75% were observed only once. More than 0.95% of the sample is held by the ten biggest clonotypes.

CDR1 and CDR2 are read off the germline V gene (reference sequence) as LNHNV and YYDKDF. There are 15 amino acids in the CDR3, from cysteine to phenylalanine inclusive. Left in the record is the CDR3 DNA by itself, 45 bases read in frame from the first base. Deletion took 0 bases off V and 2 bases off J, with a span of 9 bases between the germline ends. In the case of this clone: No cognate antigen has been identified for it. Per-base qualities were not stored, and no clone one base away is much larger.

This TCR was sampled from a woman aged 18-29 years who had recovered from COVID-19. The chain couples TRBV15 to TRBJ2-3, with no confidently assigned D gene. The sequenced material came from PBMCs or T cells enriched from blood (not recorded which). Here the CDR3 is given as CATSRDGLVTDTQYF. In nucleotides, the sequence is TGTGCCACCAGCAGAGATGGCCTAGTCACAGATACGCAGTATTTT.